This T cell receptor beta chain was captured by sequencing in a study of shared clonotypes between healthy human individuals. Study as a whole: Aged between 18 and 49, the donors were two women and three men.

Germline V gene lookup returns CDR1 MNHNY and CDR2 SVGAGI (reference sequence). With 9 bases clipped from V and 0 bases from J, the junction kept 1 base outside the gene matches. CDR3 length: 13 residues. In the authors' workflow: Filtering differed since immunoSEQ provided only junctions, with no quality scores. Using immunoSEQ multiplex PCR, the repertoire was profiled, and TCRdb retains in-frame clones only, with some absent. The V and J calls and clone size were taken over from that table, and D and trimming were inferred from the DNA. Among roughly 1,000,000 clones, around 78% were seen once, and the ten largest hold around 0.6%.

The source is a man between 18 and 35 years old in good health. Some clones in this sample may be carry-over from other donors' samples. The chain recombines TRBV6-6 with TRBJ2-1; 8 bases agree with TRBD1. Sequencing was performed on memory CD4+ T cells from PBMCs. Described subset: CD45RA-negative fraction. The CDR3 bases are TGTGCCAGTGGACAGGGCTCCTACAATGAGCAGTTCTTC. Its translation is CASGQGSYNEQFF.